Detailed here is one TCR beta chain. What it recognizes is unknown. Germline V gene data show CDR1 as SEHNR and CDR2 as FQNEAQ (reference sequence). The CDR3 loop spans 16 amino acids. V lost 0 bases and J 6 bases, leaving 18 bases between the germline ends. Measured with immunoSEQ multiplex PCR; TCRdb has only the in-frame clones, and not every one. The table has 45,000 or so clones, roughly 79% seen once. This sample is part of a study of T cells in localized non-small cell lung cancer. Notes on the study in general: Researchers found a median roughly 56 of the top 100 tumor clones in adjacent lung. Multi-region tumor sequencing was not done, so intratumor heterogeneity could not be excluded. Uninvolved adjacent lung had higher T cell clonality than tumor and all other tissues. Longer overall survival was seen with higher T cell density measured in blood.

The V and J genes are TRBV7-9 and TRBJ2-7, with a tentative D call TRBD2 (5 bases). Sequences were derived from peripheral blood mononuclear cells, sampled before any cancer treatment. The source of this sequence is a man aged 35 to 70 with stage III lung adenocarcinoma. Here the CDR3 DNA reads TGTGCCAGCAGCTTAGCCCTCGGGAAGACGCCTTCCGAGCAGTACTTC. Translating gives CASSLALGKTPSEQYF.